The rows below give T cell receptor beta chains drawn from one sample of a study of identifying expanded T cells in peripheral blood. Sequencing used immunoSEQ multiplex PCR; TCRdb keeps in-frame clones, though not all of them. The profile covers over 90,000 clones, with over 75% appearing a single time and approximately 5% taken by the ten largest. Sequencing was done on a sample of blood. Receptors originate from a person aged 18-70 years in good health. Each CDR3 is given without its conserved first and last residue. Expanded clones are given a class, and other clones once, few, many or no size at all.

V	J	size	CDR3
TRBV29-1	TRBJ2-2	NA	SVEDETGQTGELF
TRBV6-6	TRBJ1-2	NA	ASSPRRTSNYGYT
TRBV6-5	TRBJ1-2	NA	ASSPPGPYYGYT
TRBV6-7	TRBJ2-7	NA	ASLPQGYEQY
TRBV7-9	TRBJ1-1	NA	ASSPDRMNTEAF
TRBV6-6	TRBJ1-2	NA	ASGTDLGTGRGYT
TRBV10-3	TRBJ2-7	NA	AISGTGGEQY
TRBV14	TRBJ1-1	NA	ASSQGVYTEAF
TRBV13	TRBJ2-3	NA	ASSPRDRGQGGDTQY
TRBV7-9	TRBJ2-1	NA	ASSLFRGKGNEQF
TRBV6-5	TRBJ1-6	NA	ASSGGQARGSPLH
TRBV2	TRBJ1-1	NA	ASSDLVLGAEAF
TRBV6-7	TRBJ2-7	NA	ASIKSGGESYEQY
TRBV18	TRBJ2-7	NA	ASSAPTGGANHEQY
TRBV19	TRBJ1-1	NA	ASSILPEGTEAF
TRBV4-2	TRBJ1-4	NA	ASSQVPDRVDEKLF
TRBV6-1	TRBJ2-7	NA	ASGGASYEQY
TRBV7-2	TRBJ2-5	NA	ASSLPYQETQY
TRBV7-6	TRBJ2-1	once	ASRSGTSGYDEQF
TRBV23-1	TRBJ2-3	once	ANHYHRGPSTDTQY
TRBV4-2	TRBJ1-5	few	ASSQDGGWQPQH
TRBV21-1	TRBJ2-5	NA	ASSKGRVRGQETQY
TRBV29-1	TRBJ2-3	NA	SVAETDTQY
TRBV19	TRBJ2-3	NA	ASTRRQGTDTQY
TRBV18	TRBJ2-5	once	ASSPASQETQY
TRBV25-1	TRBJ1-1	NA	ASSEDKNTEAF
TRBV19	TRBJ2-5	NA	ASSIVAMGPQETQY
TRBV30	TRBJ1-1	NA	AWRPRGSNTEAF